This TCR beta chain was documented in a study of radiation and T cells in renal cell carcinoma. Study details: Nephrectomy followed 15 Gy stereotactic body radiation by 4 weeks.

Study-wide findings and caveats: Baseline intratumoral clonotype presence is unknown without pretreatment biopsies.

This sample's time point: baseline pretreatment blood. Described treatment: 15 Gy SBRT to primary tumor, nephrectomy 4 weeks later. The tumor was a clear cell renal cell carcinoma. The CDR3 is 13 residues long. CDR1 and CDR2 from the germline V gene are SGDLS and YYNGEE. Trimming pared 0 bases from V and 6 bases from J, leaving 9 bases between. The assay was immunoSEQ multiplex PCR, and TCRdb's table has in-frame clones only and misses some. Of some 120,000 clones listed, roughly 80% are singletons. Of note for this clone: Its antigen is as yet unknown.

This clonotype was sampled from a woman aged 55-69 years with renal cell carcinoma. The sample consisted of blood, taken from a patient whose treatment included radiotherapy and nephrectomy. The V and J genes are TRBV9 and TRBJ1-2, with no clear D. CDR3 amino acids: CASSVGSLNGYTF. CDR3 DNA sequence: TGTGCCAGCAGCGTAGGAAGCCTTAATGGCTACACCTTC.